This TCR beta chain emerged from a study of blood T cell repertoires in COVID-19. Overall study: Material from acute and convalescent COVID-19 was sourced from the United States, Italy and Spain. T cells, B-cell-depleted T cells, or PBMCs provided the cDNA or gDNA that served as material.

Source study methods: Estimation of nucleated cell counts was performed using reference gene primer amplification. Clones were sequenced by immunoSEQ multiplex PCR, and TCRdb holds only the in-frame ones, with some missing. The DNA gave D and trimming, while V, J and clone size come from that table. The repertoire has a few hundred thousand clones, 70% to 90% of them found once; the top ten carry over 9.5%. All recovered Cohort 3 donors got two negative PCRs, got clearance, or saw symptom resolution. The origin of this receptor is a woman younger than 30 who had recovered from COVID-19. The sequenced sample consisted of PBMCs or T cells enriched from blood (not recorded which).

The CDR3 is CASSRTSGSPGEQYF. In nucleotides, the CDR3 is TGTGCCAGCTCTCGGACTAGCGGGAGTCCGGGCGAGCAGTACTTC. The chain uses TRBV2 and TRBJ2-7; 13 bases are shared with TRBD2. Looked up from germline, CDR1 is SNHLY and CDR2 is FYNNEI. The CDR3 has 15 amino acids. V dropped 8 bases and J dropped 6; count of bases not matched to a gene: 10.